The source of this T cell receptor (beta chain) is a study of blood T cell repertoires in COVID-19. Study overall: COVID-19 samples, acute and convalescent, were from the United States, Italy and Spain. T cells, B-cell-depleted T cells, or PBMCs supplied cDNA or gDNA.

Original processing methods: Nucleated cell number was recorded as an estimate derived from reference gene primer amplification. This table comes from immunoSEQ multiplex PCR, and its TCRdb copy is limited to in-frame clones, with some not included. That table is the source of V, J and clone size, and D and trimming were worked out from the DNA. The sample contains fewer than 250,000 clones, roughly 84% of which appear only once. This clone was counted a single time. CDR1 is LGHDT, CDR2 YNNKEL, per germline (reference sequence). The CDR3 has 15 residues. Trimming removed 4 bases from V and 8 bases from J, with 20 bases in between.

This TCR was recovered from a human donor in a cohort sampled during active COVID-19. The chain has TRBV3-1 (or the pseudogene TRBV3-2) and TRBJ1-2, with a weak D call TRBD1 (5 bases). The sample taken for sequencing was peripheral blood. CDR3 bases: TGTGCCAGCAGCCGTGACAAACCGGGGGTAGAGGGCTACACCTTC. This encodes CASSRDKPGVEGYTF.